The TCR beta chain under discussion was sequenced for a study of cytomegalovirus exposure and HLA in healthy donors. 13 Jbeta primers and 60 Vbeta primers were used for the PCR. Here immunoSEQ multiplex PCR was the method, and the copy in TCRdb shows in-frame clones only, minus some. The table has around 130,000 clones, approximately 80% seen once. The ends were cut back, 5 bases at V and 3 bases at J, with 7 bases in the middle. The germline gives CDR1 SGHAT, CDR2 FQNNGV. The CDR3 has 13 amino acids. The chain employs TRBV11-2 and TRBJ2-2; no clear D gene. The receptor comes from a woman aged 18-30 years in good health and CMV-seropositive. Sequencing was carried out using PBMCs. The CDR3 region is CASSQLDTGELFF. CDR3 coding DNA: TGTGCCAGCAGCCAACTCGACACCGGGGAGCTGTTTTTT.